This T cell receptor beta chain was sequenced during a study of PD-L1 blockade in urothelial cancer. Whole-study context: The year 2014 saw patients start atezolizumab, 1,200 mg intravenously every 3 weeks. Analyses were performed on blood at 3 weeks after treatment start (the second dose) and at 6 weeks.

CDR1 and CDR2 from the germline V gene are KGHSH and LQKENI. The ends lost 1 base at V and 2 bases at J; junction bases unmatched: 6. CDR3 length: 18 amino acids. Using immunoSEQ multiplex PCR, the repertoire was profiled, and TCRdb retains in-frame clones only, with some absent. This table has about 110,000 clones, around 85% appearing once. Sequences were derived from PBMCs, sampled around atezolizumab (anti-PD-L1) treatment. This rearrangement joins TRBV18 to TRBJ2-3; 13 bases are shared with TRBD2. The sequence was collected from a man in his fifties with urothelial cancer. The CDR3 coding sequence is TGTGCCAGCTCACCACTGGGACTAGCGGGACAAGACACAGATACGCAGTATTTT. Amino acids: CASSPLGLAGQDTDTQYF.